Below, one T cell receptor (beta chain) is given with its context. In this sample, this clonotype turned up a few times. Its antigen is still unknown. An end of the junction does not agree with germline; a read error may underlie this. CDR1 and CDR2, per the germline V gene (reference sequence), are GTSNPN and SVGIG. The CDR3 holds 13 amino acids from the cysteine to the phenylalanine. The sequence is cut down to CDR3 DNA, 39 bases in frame from base 1. The data stem from a study of vaccination and CD4 T cells after COVID-19 (dated by TCRdb to between 2022 and 2023). Regarding the research as a whole: SARS-CoV-2 positivity had been established in the convalescent patients by nasal swab PCR, and mild disease was recorded in nine of these patients and severe disease in one. Post-COVID blood samples were collected from convalescent patients a median of approximately 100 days after diagnosis, with a range of roughly 30 to 170 days. The cultures were stimulated with overlapping spike peptide pools from SARS-CoV-2 and from the common cold coronaviruses HCoV-NL63, HCoV-OC43 and HCoV-229E. Two doses of either the Pfizer-BioNTech BNT162b2 vaccine (n=8) or the Moderna mRNA-1273 vaccine (n=2) were administered to participants. Post-vaccine blood samples were collected a median of approximately 68 days after the second vaccine dose, ranging from about 12 to 241 days. Control cultures received a CEFX viral epitope pool as the positive control, an HIV-1 Nef peptide pool as the negative control, or no peptide. The convalescent cohort comprised six males and four females, including two Hispanic individuals, seven Caucasians, two Asians and one multiracial person. The spike-specific CD4+ TCR repertoire was compared before and after mRNA vaccination in nine to ten COVID-19 convalescent patients and a few infection-naive healthy vaccine recipients. General findings and caveats noted by the study authors: In convalescent patients, a median around 85% of post-vaccine SARS-CoV-2-reactive clones were detected only after vaccination, and vaccine-specific priming was suggested by this finding. Relatively few convalescent patients were included in the study, and early timepoints after natural infection were not analyzed. In convalescent patients, nearly all vaccine-specific clones (304 of 307) were found to be mono-reactive for SARS-CoV-2 spike rather than cross-reactive with common cold coronaviruses. An increase in the median number of SARS-CoV-2-reactive clonotypes from 20 to 25 after infection to 38 after vaccination was observed, but the change was not found to be significant.

The library came from PCR. At the Johns Hopkins FTIC core, DNA from the cultured CD4+ T cells underwent TCR sequencing with the Oncomine TCR Beta short-read assay. The QIAamp micro DNA kit was used to extract genomic DNA from the cultured CD4+ T cells. The Oncomine TCR Beta libraries from cultured CD4+ T cells were pooled using unique dual indexes and then sequenced on an Illumina iSeq 100. In the authors' own workflow: Non-productive sequences were filtered out, and CDR3s that did not start with C, did not end with F or W, or were shorter than 7 amino acids were discarded. The MANAFEST web application identified antigen-specific clonotypes by comparing peptide-stimulated wells against reference wells and other culture wells. Positive clones required FDR below 0.05, an odds ratio above 5, and productive frequency above 0.1% in at least two of three replicate wells. A clonotype was classed as cross-reactive if the clonotype showed significant expansion both in SARS-CoV-2 spike wells and in at least one common cold coronavirus spike condition. CDR3 homology was assessed with Levenshtein distances (stringdist) and unrooted phylogenetic trees (ape) in R version 3.6.1. Using fastp at Q25 and MiXCR, TCRdb reprocessed the public reads and kept productive beta chains. A single entry per CDR3 protein holds the most common genes and DNA from its merged rows. It is TCRdb's table, rather than the study itself, that gives the V and J calls and clone size. The sample table lists some 16,000 distinct CDR3 sequences, less than 80% of them with a count of one. The top ten clones comprise approximately 11% of the sample.

In the paper's terms, the treatment or condition label means: roughly ten-day PBMC culture with coronavirus spike peptide pools or control peptides (ViraFEST assay). The study used the ViraFEST assay, which expanded antigen-specific T cells with peptide pools and then identified expanded clonotypes by TCR sequencing. Positive SARS-CoV-2 PCR tests in the convalescent patients dated from March to December 2020, before Alpha, Beta and Delta variants emerged in the United States. Each well held 2.1 million or so PBMCs cultured in IMDM containing around 5% human AB serum and approximately 10 IU/ml IL-2, with 10 ug/ml peptide pools added. Half of the culture medium was replaced with fresh IL-2-containing medium on days 3 and 7. CD4+ T cells were isolated after less than twelve days of culture through negative selection using the EasySep CD4+ T cell isolation kit. Ficoll-Paque Plus gradient centrifugation was used to isolate PBMCs from whole blood, and the isolated PBMCs were then either used fresh or cryopreserved at -140C. Culture conditions were generally each tested in triplicate wells.

The clonotype comes from a human donor who had recovered from COVID-19. This chain is built from TRBV30 and TRBJ1-5, with 7 central nucleotides matching TRBD1. Input material: CD4+ T cells from blood, cultured in vitro. The DNA sequence is TGTGCCTGGGACAGGGACGAAGCTCAGCTCCAGCATTTT. Translated, it gives CAWDRDEAQLQHF.